The rows below give T cell receptor beta chains drawn from one sample of a study of Ad26.COV2.S vaccination and SARS-CoV-2 variants. Assay: immunoSEQ multiplex PCR; the TCRdb copy retains only in-frame clones and omits some. Of about 350,000 clones in the sample, less than 90% were seen once. This material consisted of peripheral blood, taken in a trial of Ad26.COV2.S vaccine versus placebo. The receptors derive from a person between 18 and 65 years old who received the Ad26.COV2.S COVID-19 vaccine or a placebo. Both conserved end residues are part of each CDR3. Each record gives: V gene, D gene, clone size, J gene, CDR3 DNA, CDR3 protein. A D gene is named only where the DNA matches it firmly. Where a row states a size, it is once, few, many or the class of an expanded clone; other rows omit it.

v_gene: TRBV6-6
d_gene: TRBD1
abundance: .
j_gene: TRBJ2-1
CDR3nt: TGTGCCAGCAGTTACTGGGACAGAGACAATGAGCAGTTCTTC
CDR3aa: CASSYWDRDNEQFF

v_gene: TRBV19
d_gene: .
abundance: .
j_gene: TRBJ2-5
CDR3nt: TGTGCCAGTACCCCAGGTGACCAAGAGACCCAGTACTTC
CDR3aa: CASTPGDQETQYF

v_gene: TRBV5-5
d_gene: .
abundance: .
j_gene: TRBJ2-5
CDR3nt: TGTGCCAGCAGCTTGGAAGGGACAAGCCAAGAGACCCAGTACTTC
CDR3aa: CASSLEGTSQETQYF

v_gene: TRBV20-1
d_gene: TRBD1
abundance: many
j_gene: TRBJ1-1
CDR3nt: TGCAGTGCTAATGACAGGGGACACACTGAAGCTTTCTTT
CDR3aa: CSANDRGHTEAFF

v_gene: TRBV19
d_gene: .
abundance: .
j_gene: TRBJ1-2
CDR3nt: TGTGCCAGTAGTTCCTTGGGGGGATATGGCTACACCTTC
CDR3aa: CASSSLGGYGYTF

v_gene: TRBV2
d_gene: .
abundance: .
j_gene: TRBJ1-2
CDR3nt: TGTGCCAGCAGTTCAGGCCCCGCGTATGGCTACACCTTC
CDR3aa: CASSSGPAYGYTF

v_gene: TRBV27
d_gene: TRBD1
abundance: .
j_gene: TRBJ1-5
CDR3nt: TGTGCCAGCAGTACCTCGACAGGGGGCCGGGCGCCCCAGCATTTT
CDR3aa: CASSTSTGGRAPQHF

v_gene: TRBV2
d_gene: .
abundance: .
j_gene: TRBJ1-6
CDR3nt: TGTGCCAGCAGCGACCCCCGAGGGCGGGGCTCTTCACCCCTCCACTTT
CDR3aa: CASSDPRGRGSSPLHF

v_gene: TRBV5-6
d_gene: .
abundance: .
j_gene: TRBJ1-1
CDR3nt: TGTGCCAGCAGCTTTAGGGTGGTGAACACTGAAGCTTTCTTT
CDR3aa: CASSFRVVNTEAFF

v_gene: TRBV6-6
d_gene: TRBD1
abundance: .
j_gene: TRBJ1-6
CDR3nt: TGTGCCGCATCGGGGACAGGGTATAATTCACCCCTCCACTTT
CDR3aa: CAASGTGYNSPLHF

v_gene: TRBV7-7
d_gene: TRBD2
abundance: .
j_gene: TRBJ2-1
CDR3nt: TGTGCTAGCAGCCTAACTAGCGGGGCCTACAATGAGCAGTTCTTC
CDR3aa: CASSLTSGAYNEQFF

v_gene: TRBV6-5
d_gene: .
abundance: few
j_gene: TRBJ1-5
CDR3nt: TGTGCCAGCAGTCCGACAGATAGCAATCAGCCCCAGCATTTT
CDR3aa: CASSPTDSNQPQHF

v_gene: TRBV11-3
d_gene: TRBD2
abundance: .
j_gene: TRBJ2-5
CDR3nt: TGTGCCAGCAGCTTATATTTGACGGGAGGGGACGGAGAGACCCAGTACTTC
CDR3aa: CASSLYLTGGDGETQYF

v_gene: TRBV7-8
d_gene: .
abundance: .
j_gene: TRBJ1-2
CDR3nt: TGTGCCAGCAGCTTAGCGAGGACAGAGGTCGGCTACACCTTC
CDR3aa: CASSLARTEVGYTF

v_gene: TRBV18
d_gene: .
abundance: .
j_gene: TRBJ2-4
CDR3nt: TGTGCCAGCTCCCCGTGGGGGCAGACCACCCTAGCCAAAAACATTCAGTACTTC
CDR3aa: CASSPWGQTTLAKNIQYF

v_gene: TRBV9
d_gene: TRBD1
abundance: .
j_gene: TRBJ2-7
CDR3nt: TGTGCCAGCAGCGCGGGGACAGGTTACGAGCAGTACTTC
CDR3aa: CASSAGTGYEQYF

v_gene: TRBV4-3
d_gene: .
abundance: .
j_gene: TRBJ1-1
CDR3nt: TGCGCCAGCAGCCAAGATCCAGCAGGGGAGGGCACTGAAGCTTTCTTT
CDR3aa: CASSQDPAGEGTEAFF